Following are 13 T cell receptor beta chains from one sample sequenced in a study of somatic mutations in cytotoxic T cells in rheumatoid arthritis. Profiled with immunoSEQ multiplex PCR; TCRdb holds only in-frame clones, not every one. Seen here are roughly 20,000 clones, approximately 83% observed once, and the top ten hold approximately 15%. The sequenced material came from CD8+ T cells sorted from blood. These receptors were collected from an adult with rheumatoid arthritis.

The chain has TRBV7-2 and TRBJ1-5, with no clear D. CDR1 is SGHTA and CDR2 is FQGNSA in the germline V gene. The CDR3 runs 15 residues. The V and J ends lost 5 bases and 3 bases respectively, with 14 bases between them. The CDR3 reads CASSPNLGINQPQHF. For the CDR3, the DNA is TGTGCCAGCAGCCCCAATCTGGGGATCAATCAGCCCCAGCATTTT.

The rearrangement links TRBV2 to TRBJ1-4; unclear D gene. Trimming removed 4 bases from V and 0 bases from J, with 18 bases in between. Germline assignment: CDR1 SNHLY and CDR2 FYNNEI. This CDR3 region has 18 residues. The DNA of the CDR3 is TGTGCCAGCAGTGCCCCCCGAGGGAAAGTTGCAACTAATGAAAAACTGTTTTTT. Protein sequence: CASSAPRGKVATNEKLFF.

This chain uses TRBV15 with TRBJ2-2; D gene uncertain. V was cut by 3 bases and J by 6 bases, with 8 bases left in between. The CDR3 has 13 amino acids. Germline CDR1 and CDR2: LNHNV and YYDKDF (reference sequence). The CDR3 nucleotides read TGTGCCACCAGCAGCCCGGACCCCGGGGAGCTGTTTTTT. This encodes CATSSPDPGELFF.

This clone came up a few times. This rearrangement joins TRBV11-2 to TRBJ2-7; D perhaps matches TRBD2 (5 bases). The V end lost 5 bases, the J end lost 6 bases, and 11 bases lay between the germline ends. This CDR3 is 12 amino acids long. Germline lookup yields CDR1 SGHAT and CDR2 FQNNGV. The CDR3 here is CASSERTGEQYV. The CDR3 coding sequence is TGTGCCAGCAGCGAACGGACTGGCGAGCAGTACGTC.

The rearrangement uses TRBV27 and TRBJ1-2; D is uncertain. Germline V gene data show CDR1 as MNHEY and CDR2 as SMNVEV (reference sequence). The CDR3 contains 13 residues. Deletions cut 4 bases from V and 2 bases from J, with 8 bases between. CDR3 sequence: CASSSKQNYGYTF. The CDR3 coding sequence is TGTGCCAGCAGTTCGAAACAGAACTATGGCTACACCTTC.

V is TRBV5-5 and J is TRBJ2-3; maybe TRBD1 (6 bases). This CDR3 has 16 amino acids. The germline V gene encodes CDR1 SGHKS and CDR2 YYEKEE (reference sequence). V shed 3 bases and J shed 0 bases, with 14 bases lying between them. CDR3 DNA: TGTGCCAGCAGCTCGGCCGGACAGACTAGCACAGATACGCAGTATTTT. It is translated as CASSSAGQTSTDTQYF.

This chain connects TRBV7-2 to TRBJ1-1; D ambiguous. Germline V gene sequence: CDR1 SGHTA, CDR2 FQGNSA. Trimming pared 3 bases from V and 1 base from J, leaving 6 bases between. This CDR3 is built from 13 residues. The CDR3 here is CASSFGRNTEAFF. The CDR3 coding sequence is TGTGCCAGCAGCTTCGGTAGGAACACTGAAGCTTTCTTT.

This chain joins TRBV25-1 and TRBJ1-2; D remains ambiguous. V was clipped by 2 bases and J by 3 bases, with 7 bases between them. CDR1 MGHDK and CDR2 SYGVNS come from the germline V gene. The CDR3 spans 13 residues. In nucleotides, the CDR3 is TGTGCCAGCAGTGAACAGGACTACTATGGCTACACCTTC. This codes for CASSEQDYYGYTF.

This chain joins TRBV7-3 and TRBJ2-5, with TRBD2 matching over 15 bases. V shed 5 bases and J 3 bases; nucleotides not matched to a gene: 4. This CDR3 is 16 amino acids long. CDR1 SGHTA and CDR2 FQGTGA come from the germline V gene. The DNA of the CDR3 is TGTGCCAGCAGCAATGGACTAGCGGGAGGGGAAGAGACCCAGTACTTC. Translation: CASSNGLAGGEETQYF.

J is TRBJ2-3 and V is TRBV5-4, with TRBD2 identical over 11 bases. The CDR3 extends over 16 amino acids. The germline gives CDR1 SGHNT, CDR2 YYREEE (reference sequence). Losses at the gene ends were 0 bases for V and 8 bases for J; bases not matched to a gene: 8. Here the CDR3 DNA reads TGTGCCAGCAGCTTGGGACTAGCGGGGCCTTTAGTTACGCAGTATTTT. It codes for CASSLGLAGPLVTQYF.

The chain carries TRBV4-1 and TRBJ1-2, with unresolved D. Germline CDR1 MGHRA, CDR2 YSYEKL. CDR3 length: 15 amino acids. Trimming removed 4 bases at V and 3 bases at J, with 15 bases between. The CDR3 nucleotides read TGCGCCAGCAGCCCTAACCAGGATAGGGACTATGGCTACACCTTC. Its translation is CASSPNQDRDYGYTF.

The chain links TRBV29-1 to TRBJ1-2, with D perhaps TRBD1 (5 bases). Germline CDR1 SQVTM, CDR2 ANQGSEA. The CDR3 sequence is 12 residues long. The CDR3 nucleotides are TGCTCTGGGGCCGCAAGGGACTATGGCTACACCTTC. It yields the protein CSGAARDYGYTF.

V gene TRBV2 combines with J gene TRBJ2-1; 7 nucleotides agree with TRBD2. Losses at the gene ends were 1 base for V and 7 bases for J; bases not matched to a gene: 4. The CDR3 is made up of 14 amino acids. The germline V gene encodes CDR1 SNHLY and CDR2 FYNNEI. CDR3 nucleotide sequence: TGTGCCAGCAGTGAAGGCGGGAGAAGGAATGAGCAGTTCTTC. Translating gives CASSEGGRRNEQFF.